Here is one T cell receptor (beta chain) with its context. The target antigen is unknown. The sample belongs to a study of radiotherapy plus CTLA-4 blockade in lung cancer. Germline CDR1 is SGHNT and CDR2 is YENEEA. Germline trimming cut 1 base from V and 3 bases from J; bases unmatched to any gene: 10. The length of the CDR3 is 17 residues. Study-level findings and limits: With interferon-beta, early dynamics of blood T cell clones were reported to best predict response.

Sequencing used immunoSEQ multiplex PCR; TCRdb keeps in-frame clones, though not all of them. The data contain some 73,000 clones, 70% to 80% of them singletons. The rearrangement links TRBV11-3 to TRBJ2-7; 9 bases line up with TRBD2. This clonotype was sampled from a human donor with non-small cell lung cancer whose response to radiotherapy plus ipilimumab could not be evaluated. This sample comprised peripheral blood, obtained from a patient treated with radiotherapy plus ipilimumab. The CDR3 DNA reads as TGTGCCAGCAGCTTAGCGTCGGGCGGGAGGGCTAGCTACGAGCAGTACTTC. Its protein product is CASSLASGGRASYEQYF.